Each of the 21 T cell receptor beta chains below was sequenced from the same sample in a study of technical replicates of blood from several donors. Clones were read by immunoSEQ multiplex PCR, and TCRdb kept only the in-frame ones, dropping some. This sample has 11,000 to 15,000 clones; around four fifths occur once, and the top ten carry roughly 11%. The source material was PBMCs. The origin of the receptors is a human donor in good health.

The CDR3 here is CASSALAGQETQYF. CDR3 coding DNA: TGCGCCAGCAGCGCTTTAGCGGGGCAAGAGACCCAGTACTTC. V is TRBV5-1 and J is TRBJ2-5, with 8 bases aligning to TRBD2. V trimming: 4 bases; J trimming: 2 bases; junction bases outside the gene matches: 4. The germline V gene has CDR1 SGHRS and CDR2 YFSETQ. The CDR3 contains 14 residues.

The chain links TRBV7-2 to TRBJ2-1; TRBD1 aligns across 8 bases. The CDR3 is made up of 15 amino acids. The V segment lost 5 bases and the J segment 5 bases; nucleotides outside the gene matches: 8. Germline V gene data show CDR1 as SGHTA and CDR2 as FQGNSA. CDR3 in amino acids: CASSPLSTGDNEQFF. Here the CDR3 DNA reads TGTGCCAGCAGCCCCCTTTCGACAGGGGACAATGAGCAGTTCTTC.

This clone was found a few times. The V call is TRBV30, the J call TRBJ1-5; 7 nucleotides align to TRBD1. Germline trimming cut 2 bases from V and 6 bases from J; bases unmatched to any gene: 7. The CDR3 is 14 amino acids. In germline, CDR1 is GTSNPN, CDR2 SVGIG (reference sequence). In DNA form, the CDR3 reads TGTGCCTGGAGTTTCGGAGGGGGCGGTCAGCCCCAGCATTTT. Its protein is CAWSFGGGGQPQHF. Full variable domain (outside the CDR3, taken from reference TRBV30 and TRBJ1-5): SQTIHQWPATLVQPVGSPLSLECTVEGTSNPNLYWYRQAAGRGLQLLFYSVGIGQISSEVPQNLSASRPQDRQFILSSKKLLLSDSGFYLCAWSFGGGGQPQHFGDGTRLSIL.

Relative to its sample, this clone is medium-sized (0.01 to 0.1%). The gene calls are TRBV5-1 and TRBJ2-7; TRBD2 matches at 10 bases. The ends lost 4 bases at V and 3 bases at J; junction bases unmatched: 13. Per germline, CDR1 SGHRS and CDR2 YFSETQ. The CDR3 is 17 residues long. The CDR3 here is CASSQGTSAHRIYEQYF. The DNA for the CDR3 is TGCGCCAGCAGCCAGGGGACTAGCGCTCATCGGATCTACGAGCAGTACTTC.

The V gene is TRBV19, the J gene TRBJ2-3; no firm D call. This CDR3 spans 13 amino acids. V lost 3 bases and J 7 bases, leaving 11 bases between the germline ends. Germline CDR1 and CDR2: LNHDA and SQIVND (reference sequence). This CDR3 reads CASSISASYTQYF. The CDR3 region has the DNA TGTGCCAGTAGTATTTCTGCGTCCTATACGCAGTATTTT.

This clone was observed once. V and J are TRBV4-1 and TRBJ2-7; D call uncertain. CDR1 and CDR2 from the germline V gene are MGHRA and YSYEKL. The CDR3 is 16 amino acids. Trimming left V 1 base short and J 0 bases short, with 13 bases between. CDR3 bases: TGCGCCAGCAGCCAAGGCCTGGAGTTGAGCTCCTACGAGCAGTACTTC. It codes for CASSQGLELSSYEQYF.

The gene calls are TRBV28 and TRBJ2-7, with 13 bases matching TRBD2. The CDR3 covers 16 residues. CDR1 and CDR2 (germline): MDHEN, SYDVKM. V was pared by 3 bases and J by 4 bases, with 6 bases of the junction left unmatched. CDR3 amino acids: CASSLLLAGGLYEQYF. The CDR3 coding sequence is TGTGCCAGCAGTTTGTTACTAGCGGGAGGGCTGTACGAGCAGTACTTC.

DNA of the CDR3: TGCGCCAGCAGCTTGATGGGGGCAGGTATGGCTGGGGCCAACGTCCTGACTTTC. Amino acids: CASSLMGAGMAGANVLTF. V usage is TRBV5-1 and J usage is TRBJ2-6; maybe TRBD1 (6 bases). The CDR3 is made up of 18 amino acids. Germline CDR1 reads SGHRS; CDR2 reads YFSETQ. V was pared by 1 base and J by 2 bases, with 16 bases between.

This chain joins TRBV16 and TRBJ1-1; D ambiguous. CDR3 length: 12 amino acids. V lost 4 bases to trimming and J lost 6 bases, with 9 bases between them. Per germline, CDR1 KGHSY and CDR2 FQNENV. CDR3 region: CASSRASPEAFF. The CDR3 DNA reads TGTGCCAGCAGCCGGGCGAGCCCTGAAGCTTTCTTT.

This chain uses TRBV4-2 with TRBJ2-7, with TRBD2 matching over 10 bases. Per germline, CDR1 LGHNA and CDR2 YNFKEQ. CDR3 length equals 16 residues. V gave up 4 bases and J gave up 6 bases; unmatched junction bases: 12. The CDR3 loop is CASSRDSSGREGEQYF. The CDR3 nucleotides read TGTGCCAGCAGCCGGGACTCTAGCGGGAGAGAGGGCGAGCAGTACTTC.

The CDR3 loop is CASSPGTARAYGYTF. CDR3 coding DNA: TGTGCCAGCAGCCCCGGGACAGCTCGAGCCTATGGCTACACCTTC. V usage is TRBV11-2 and J usage is TRBJ1-2; TRBD1 aligns across 7 bases. The CDR3 length is 15 residues. The germline V gene has CDR1 SGHAT and CDR2 FQNNGV. J lost 4 bases, V lost 5 bases, and 10 bases had no gene match.

The chain joins TRBV28 to TRBJ2-5, with D maybe TRBD1 (6 bases). CDR3 length equals 14 residues. Germline CDR1 and CDR2: MDHEN and SYDVKM. Trimming took 5 bases from V and 1 from J, leaving 11 bases between them. CDR3: CASSPTGVQETQYF. For the CDR3, the DNA is TGTGCCAGCAGTCCGACAGGCGTCCAAGAGACCCAGTACTTC.

The rearrangement uses TRBV12-2 and TRBJ2-7; the D segment call TRBD2 is taken from the table without a DNA check. TRBV12-2 is a pseudogene locus. CDR3 length equals 18 residues. The CDR3 DNA reads as TGTGCAAGTCGCTTAGCTTGGGGACTAGCGGGAGGGGGCTACGAGCAGTACTTC. It codes for CASRLAWGLAGGGYEQYF.

This sequence joins TRBV7-2 and TRBJ2-5; 7 nucleotides line up with TRBD1. J gave up 4 bases and V 6 bases, and 11 bases lay outside the gene matches. The CDR3 is 15 residues long. Germline V CDR1 and CDR2: SGHTA, FQGNSA. Written as DNA, the CDR3 is TGTGCCAGCAGAAAAGGAGTGGCAGGGGGAGAGACCCAGTACTTC. Protein sequence: CASRKGVAGGETQYF.

This chain uses TRBV2 with TRBJ2-1, with 9 bases fitting TRBD1. CDR1 SNHLY and CDR2 FYNNEI come from the germline V gene. The CDR3 has 13 residues. Unmatched junction bases numbered 7, after V lost 9 bases and J lost 7 bases. CDR3 sequence: CASTGTGWNEQFF. CDR3 DNA sequence: TGTGCCAGTACCGGGACAGGGTGGAATGAGCAGTTCTTC.

This chain joins TRBV2 and TRBJ2-3; possible D gene TRBD2, 6 bases. Germline V gives CDR1 SNHLY, CDR2 FYNNEI. CDR3 length: 16 amino acids. V was clipped by 3 bases and J by 3 bases, with 16 bases between them. The CDR3 sequence is CASSEEGPGSTDTQYF. DNA for the CDR3: TGTGCCAGCAGTGAGGAGGGGCCAGGTTCAACAGATACGCAGTATTTT. The full variable domain, its missing parts supplied by reference TRBV2 and TRBJ2-3, is EPEVTQTPSHQVTQMGQEVILRCVPISNHLYFYWYRQILGQKVEFLVSFYNNEISEKSEIFDDQFSVERPDGSNFTLKIRSTKLEDSAMYFCASSEEGPGSTDTQYFGPGTRLTVL.

The chain couples TRBV2 to TRBJ2-5; 7 bases align to TRBD1. The CDR3 is made up of 15 amino acids. Per the germline V gene, CDR1 is SNHLY and CDR2 is FYNNEI. The V and J ends lost 6 bases and 7 bases, in that order; junction bases with no gene match: 14. The CDR3 here is CASRGNLGQMVTQYF. The DNA for the CDR3 is TGTGCCAGCAGGGGAAATTTGGGACAGATGGTGACCCAGTACTTC.

The rearrangement joins TRBV5-1 to TRBJ2-5; D is unclear. Trimming removed 0 bases at V and 5 bases at J, with 14 bases between. Germline V CDR1 and CDR2: SGHRS, YFSETQ. This CDR3 region has 15 residues. The CDR3 here is CASSLEGGEDETQYF. The CDR3 DNA sequence: TGCGCCAGCAGCTTGGAAGGCGGAGAGGATGAGACCCAGTACTTC. The whole variable domain, filled in from reference TRBV5-1 and TRBJ2-5, reads KAGVTQTPRYLIKTRGQQVTLSCSPISGHRSVSWYQQTPGQGLQFLFEYFSETQRNKGNFPGRFSGRQFSNSRSEMNVSTLELGDSALYLCASSLEGGEDETQYFGPGTRLLVL.

This chain's CDR3 is CASSLGGAAPYEQYF. DNA of the CDR3: TGTGCCAGCAGTTTAGGGGGCGCAGCCCCCTACGAGCAGTACTTC. The V call is TRBV28, the J call TRBJ2-7; weak D call: TRBD1 (6 bases). The CDR3 has 15 amino acids. V was pared by 2 bases and J by 2 bases, with 13 bases between. CDR1 MDHEN and CDR2 SYDVKM come from the germline V gene.

The J gene is TRBJ1-5, the V gene TRBV30; 7 bases are a match to TRBD1. J gave up 2 bases and V 2 bases, and 9 bases lay outside the gene matches. Germline loops: CDR1 GTSNPN, CDR2 SVGIG (reference sequence). The CDR3 has 16 amino acids. The CDR3 DNA sequence: TGTGCCTGGAGTAAGGCAGCCCAGGGGGGCAATCAGCCCCAGCATTTT. Encoded protein: CAWSKAAQGGNQPQHF.

The rearrangement joins TRBV9 to TRBJ2-1; 7 nucleotides align to TRBD2. The trim removed 4 bases at V and 16 bases at J, leaving 17 bases unmatched. In germline, CDR1 is SGDLS, CDR2 YYNGEE. The CDR3 loop spans 14 amino acids. The CDR3 coding sequence is TGTGCCAGCAGCCCACCATACAGCGGGATCGGCCGCTTCTTC. It is translated as CASSPPYSGIGRFF. Full variable domain (remainder filled in from reference TRBV9 and TRBJ2-1): DSGVTQTPKHLITATGQRVTLRCSPRSGDLSVYWYQQSLDQGLQFLIQYYNGEERAKGNILERFSAQQFPDLHSELNLSSLELGDSALYFCASSPPYSGIGRFFGPGTRLTVL.